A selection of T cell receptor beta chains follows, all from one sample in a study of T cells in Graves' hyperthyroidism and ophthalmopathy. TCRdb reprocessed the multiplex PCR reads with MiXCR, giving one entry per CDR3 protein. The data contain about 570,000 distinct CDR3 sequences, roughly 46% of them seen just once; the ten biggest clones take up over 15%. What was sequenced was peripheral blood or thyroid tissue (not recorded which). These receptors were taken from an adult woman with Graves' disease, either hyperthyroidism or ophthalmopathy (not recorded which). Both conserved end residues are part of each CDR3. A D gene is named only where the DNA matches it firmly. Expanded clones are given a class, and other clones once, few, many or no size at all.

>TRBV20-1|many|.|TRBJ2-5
TGCAGTGCTAGTGCCCGGACAGCCGACCCTCCGGAGACCCAGTACTTC
CSASARTADPPETQYF
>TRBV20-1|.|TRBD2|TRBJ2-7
TGCAGTGCTATGACTAGCGGGGGTTACGAGCAGTACTTC
CSAMTSGGYEQYF
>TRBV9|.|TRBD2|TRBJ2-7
TGCGCCAGCAGCCACGGGACTAGCGGGAGTGGCGAGCAGTACTTC
CASSHGTSGSGEQYF
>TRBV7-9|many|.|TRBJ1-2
TGTGCCAGCAGCTTGGACGGCATCTATGGCTACACCTTC
CASSLDGIYGYTF
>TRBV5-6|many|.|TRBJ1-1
TGTGCCAGCAGCTTGGGGGGCCGTGGCGGGTACCAAGCTTTCTTT
CASSLGGRGGYQAFF
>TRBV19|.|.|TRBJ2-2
TGTGCCAGTAGTATACGGCAGGGAGTCACCGGGGAGCTGTTTTTT
CASSIRQGVTGELFF
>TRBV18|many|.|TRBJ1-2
TGTGCCAGCTCACCACCGGTAGTTGGGTATGGCTACACCTTC
CASSPPVVGYGYTF
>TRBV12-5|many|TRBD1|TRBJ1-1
TGTGCTAGTGGCCCGGACAGGGTGAACACTGAAGCTTTCTTT
CASGPDRVNTEAFF
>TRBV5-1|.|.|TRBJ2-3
TGCGCCAGCAGCCCGGGAGAAGGTGGGAGCACAGATACGCAGTATTTT
CASSPGEGGSTDTQYF
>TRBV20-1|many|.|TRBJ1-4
TGCAGTGCTAGAGTTGGGGGCTTGCGTTTTTTT
CSARVGGLRFF
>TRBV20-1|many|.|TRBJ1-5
TGCAGTGCTAGTTTTATGGGGGTTTCGAGTCAGCCCCAGCATTTT
CSASFMGVSSQPQHF
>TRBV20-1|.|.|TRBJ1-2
TGCAGTGCTAGAGATTTCATGGCAGGGGAAAACTATGGCTACACCTTC
CSARDFMAGENYGYTF
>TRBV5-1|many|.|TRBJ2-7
TGCGCCAGCATGGATGCGGGGGCATCCTACGAGCAGTACTTC
CASMDAGASYEQYF
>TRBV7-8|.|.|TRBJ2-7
TGTGCCAGCAGCGCTAACCGCTACGAGCAGTACTTC
CASSANRYEQYF
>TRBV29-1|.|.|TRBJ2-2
TGCAGCGCCCGGGAGAACACCGGGGAGCTGTTTTTT
CSARENTGELFF
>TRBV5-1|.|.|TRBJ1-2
TGCGCCAGCAGCATCGGACAGACCTCTAACTATGGCTACACCTTC
CASSIGQTSNYGYTF
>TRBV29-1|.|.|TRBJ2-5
TGCAGCGTTGAAGATCCCGCGGGCGTCCAGGAGACCCAGTACTTC
CSVEDPAGVQETQYF
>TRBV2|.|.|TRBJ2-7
TGTGCCAGCAAGGGGGGTCCCCTCGAGCAGTACTTC
CASKGGPLEQYF
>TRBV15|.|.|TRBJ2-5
TGTGCCACCAGCAGAGTGGAGAGTTGGGTCGAGGACAGCCAAGAGACCCAGTACTTC
CATSRVESWVEDSQETQYF
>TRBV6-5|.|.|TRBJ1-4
TGTGCCAGCAGTTACCGCGGGACGACTAATGAAAAACTGTTTTTT
CASSYRGTTNEKLFF
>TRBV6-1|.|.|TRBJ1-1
TGTGCCAGCGCGTGGGACACTGAAGCTTTCTTT
CASAWDTEAFF
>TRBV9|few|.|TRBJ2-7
TGTGCCAGCAGTGCTACCTCACTGGGGGAGCAGTACTTC
CASSATSLGEQYF
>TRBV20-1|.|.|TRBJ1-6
TGCAGTGCTTCAAAAGGGAATTCACCCCTCCACTTT
CSASKGNSPLHF
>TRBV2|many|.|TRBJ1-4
TGTGCCAGCAGTGGTACCCTCGGGGAAAAACTGTTTTTT
CASSGTLGEKLFF
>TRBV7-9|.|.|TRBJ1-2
TGTGCCAGCAGCAAGGCGGGGCTCCGGAACTATGGCTACACCTTC
CASSKAGLRNYGYTF
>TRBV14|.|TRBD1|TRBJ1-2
TGTGCCAGCAGCCAAGTTAAGGGGGCATATGGCTACACCTTC
CASSQVKGAYGYTF
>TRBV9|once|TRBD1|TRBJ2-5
TGTGCCAGCAGCGCTAGCCCAGGGGGCGTGGAGACCCAGTACTTC
CASSASPGGVETQYF
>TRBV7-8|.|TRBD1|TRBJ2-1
TGTGCCAGCAGCAAACAGGGGGACACCTACAATGAGCAGTTCTTC
CASSKQGDTYNEQFF